This TCR beta chain was observed in a study of radiation and T cells in renal cell carcinoma. Described time point: blood 2 weeks post-SBRT. Treatment specified: 15 Gy SBRT to primary tumor, nephrectomy 4 weeks later. The patient's renal cell carcinoma had clear cell pathology. Germline V CDR1 and CDR2: SQVTM, ANQGSEA. CDR3 length: 16 residues. Findings of the study overall: In blood, top tumor clones expanded by 2 weeks, shrinking by 4. Baseline intratumoral clonotype presence is unknown without pretreatment biopsies.

Notes on this clone: Its antigen is as yet unknown.

Profiling relied on immunoSEQ multiplex PCR, and the TCRdb table lists in-frame clones only, not all of them. The profile shows some 120,000 clones, about 81% of them singletons. The sequenced sample was blood, obtained from a patient whose treatment included radiotherapy and nephrectomy. J is TRBJ2-5 and V is TRBV29-1; 9 bases are shared with TRBD1. The J call may be mistaken, given a closer DNA end match to TRBJ2-7. This TCR came from a woman aged 55-75 years with renal cell carcinoma. The CDR3 sequence: CSVVPGTGFYSYEQYF. The DNA for the CDR3 is TGCAGCGTTGTCCCCGGGACAGGGTTTTACTCCTACGAGCAGTACTTC.